Below, 10 T cell receptor beta chains from the same sample are listed, as sequenced in a study of kidney transplant recipient with SARS-CoV-2 infection. TCRdb passed the reads through MiXCR, listing each CDR3 protein once. The sample yields 200,000 to 250,000 distinct CDR3 sequences, under 30% seen once. The sequenced sample was a blood sample, obtained at baseline and between days 110 and 120 from a kidney transplant recipient. The origin of the receptors is a male patient aged 25-45 years who had COVID-19 and was a kidney transplant recipient. Some T cells may have come from the graft donor.

This clonotype was observed many times. This chain connects TRBV5-6 to TRBJ2-7; D gene uncertain. V lost 4 bases to trimming and J lost 7 bases, with 18 bases between them. This CDR3 has 14 residues. Germline V gene sequence: CDR1 SGHDT, CDR2 YYEEEE. Here the CDR3 DNA reads TGTGCCAGCAGCCCGCCGACGAACCTATTTGAGCAGTACTTC. This sequence encodes CASSPPTNLFEQYF.

In this sample, this clonotype turned up a few times. The chain combines TRBV3-2 with TRBJ2-1; no DNA check was done on the table's D call, TRBD2. TRBV3-2 is given as a pseudogene. The CDR3 runs to 12 residues. The CDR3 DNA is TGTGCCAGCAGCCAGACTAGCGGGGGGGTGTTCTTC. It codes for CASSQTSGGVFF.

The J gene is TRBJ1-2, the V gene TRBV6-2 or TRBV6-3, with no clear D. The length of the CDR3 is 17 residues. CDR1 MNHEY and CDR2 SVGEGT come from the germline V gene. The germline V and J ends were trimmed by 4 bases and 4 bases, with 22 bases remaining between them. CDR3 sequence (DNA): TGTGCCAGCAGTTCCCATGGCTGCATCAGAAAGACCTATGGCTACACCTTC. Its translation is CASSSHGCIRKTYGYTF.

A word on this clonotype: A much larger clone differs by one base, so this may be a read error. This chain joins TRBV20-1 and TRBJ2-7; a weak D match, TRBD2 (5 bases). V gave up 6 bases and J gave up 3 bases, with 18 bases separating them. The CDR3 totals 14 residues. CDR1 and CDR2 from the germline V gene are DFQATT and SNEGSKA (reference sequence). The CDR3 region has the DNA TGCAGTGCCTCCTGGCTCCGGGGTGACTACGAGCAGTACTTC. This sequence encodes CSASWLRGDYEQYF.

This clonotype has a count of ten or more. The CDR3 spells CASSLRVLDTQYF. The CDR3 nucleotides read TGTGCCAGCAGCTTACGGGTTCTAGATACGCAGTATTTT. This rearrangement joins TRBV5-6 to TRBJ2-3; D unclear. Per germline, CDR1 SGHDT and CDR2 YYEEEE. The length of the CDR3 is 13 residues. V was trimmed by 2 bases and J by 5 bases, leaving 9 bases between them.

This clonotype was seen many times. This chain uses TRBV6-2 or TRBV6-3 with TRBJ1-2; D gene ambiguous. Deletions cut 5 bases from V and 4 bases from J, with 23 bases between. CDR3 size: 17 residues. Germline values: CDR1 MNHEY, CDR2 SVGEGT. The DNA of the CDR3 is TGTGCCAGCAGTCCGCCGCCCTGCATCGGAAAGACCTATGGCTACACCTTC. Amino acid sequence: CASSPPPCIGKTYGYTF.

Note on this clonotype: The germline gene is not matched at one end of the junction; a read error may be the cause. This sequence joins TRBV29-1 and TRBJ2-5; 12 bases line up with TRBD1. Germline assignment: CDR1 SQVTM and CDR2 ANQGSEA. This CDR3 region has 14 residues. The CDR3 region is CGVAGTGGKETQYF. CDR3 nucleotide sequence: TGCGGCGTCGCCGGGACAGGGGGCAAGGAGACCCAGTACTTC. Full variable domain (missing parts from reference TRBV29-1 and TRBJ2-5): SAVISQKPSRDICQRGTSLTIQCQVDSQVTMMFWYRQQPGQSLTLIATANQGSEATYESGFVIDKFPISRPNLTFSTLTVSNMSPEDSSIYLCGVAGTGGKETQYFGPGTRLLVL.

Comment on this clonotype: The DNA is left out, because the CDR3 cannot be placed on it with certainty; the CDR3 is given as TCRdb lists it. This chain's CDR3 is CISVPEQALEVGKTYGYTF. The V gene is TRBV7-5, the J gene TRBJ1-2. TRBV7-5 is given as a pseudogene. The CDR3 is 19 amino acids long, termini counted.

In this sample, this clonotype turned up many times. The V gene is TRBV20-1, the J gene TRBJ1-2; D is undetermined. Germline V gene lookup returns CDR1 DFQATT and CDR2 SNEGSKA (reference sequence). V lost 5 bases and J lost 4, with 23 bases in between. CDR3 length: 16 amino acids. The CDR3 bases are TGCAGTGCTCCAAATCCGCTGTTTCGAAAGACCTATGGCTACACCTTC. As protein: CSAPNPLFRKTYGYTF.

This clonotype appeared many times. The chain carries TRBV27 and TRBJ2-1; 14 nucleotides match TRBD2. Germline CDR1 is MNHEY and CDR2 is SMNVEV (reference sequence). V trimming: 2 bases; J trimming: 12 bases; junction bases outside the gene matches: 6. CDR3 length equals 15 residues. The CDR3 sequence is CASSLGLAGGLRQFF. In DNA, the CDR3 is TGTGCCAGCAGTTTAGGACTAGCGGGAGGATTGCGGCAGTTCTTC.